This record looks at one T cell receptor (beta chain) sequence and its context. V lost 2 bases to trimming and J lost 7 bases, with 9 bases between them. Germline V gives CDR1 SGHNT, CDR2 YYREEE (reference sequence). The CDR3 covers 12 residues. This sample was included in a study of T cell changes during pregnancy in multiple sclerosis. Clones were read by immunoSEQ multiplex PCR, and TCRdb kept only the in-frame ones, dropping some. Of 40,000 to 50,000 clones in the sample, approximately 90% are singletons; the top ten hold approximately 0.4%. The starting material was CD4+ T cells from peripheral blood mononuclear cells, obtained in the second trimester of pregnancy. The chain combines TRBV5-4 with TRBJ1-2, with D unresolved. This receptor was taken from a female donor in good health, enrolled as a control in a pregnancy study. Here the CDR3 reads CASSFITGGYTF. In DNA form, the CDR3 reads TGTGCCAGCAGCTTTATTACGGGTGGCTACACCTTC.